This T cell receptor (beta chain) was retrieved from a study of T cells in narcolepsy. Study-level information: Healthy controls were enrolled alongside patients with narcolepsy type 1 or type 2. Study outcomes and limitations: Autoreactive clonotypes reportedly recurred in blood of same and different patients, not controls. Same-patient CSF and blood CD4+ T cell clonotypes included HCRT-specific and TRIB2-specific autoreactive ones.

CDR1 and CDR2 (germline): MNHEY, SVGAGI. The CDR3 is 13 amino acids. V lost 0 bases to trimming and J lost 6 bases, with 8 bases between them. Note on this clone: What it binds is not known.

Only in-frame clones appear in the TCRdb table, and some are missing; sequencing was by immunoSEQ multiplex PCR. The table records over 30,000 clones, more than 80% of them present only once. V is TRBV6-5 and J is TRBJ1-2; D unclear. Sequenced input: CD45RA- memory CD4+ T cells from PBMCs. The sequence was collected from a human donor with narcolepsy. The CDR3 DNA reads as TGTGCCAGCAGTTACTCGGGCAAGGATGGCTACACCTTC. It yields the protein CASSYSGKDGYTF.